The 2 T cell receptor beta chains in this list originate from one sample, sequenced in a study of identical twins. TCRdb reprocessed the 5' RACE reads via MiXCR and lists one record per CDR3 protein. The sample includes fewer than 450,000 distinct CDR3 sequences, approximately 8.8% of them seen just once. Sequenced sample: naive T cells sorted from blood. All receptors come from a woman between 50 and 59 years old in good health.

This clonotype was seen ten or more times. The CDR3 spells CASSPPWTSGRGWETQYF. In DNA, the CDR3 is TGTGCCAGCAGTCCCCCTTGGACTAGCGGGAGGGGATGGGAGACCCAGTACTTC. This chain connects TRBV12-3 or TRBV12-4 to TRBJ2-5, with TRBD2 matching 15 bases. V lost 5 bases, J lost 5 bases, and 12 bases stayed unmatched. The CDR3 runs 18 residues.

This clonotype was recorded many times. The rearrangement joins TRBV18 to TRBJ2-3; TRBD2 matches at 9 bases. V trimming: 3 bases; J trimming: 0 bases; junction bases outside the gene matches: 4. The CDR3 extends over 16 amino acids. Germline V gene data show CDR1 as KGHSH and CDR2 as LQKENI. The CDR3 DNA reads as TGTGCCAGCTCACCGGAAACTAGCGGGAGCACAGATACGCAGTATTTT. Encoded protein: CASSPETSGSTDTQYF.